This is a list of T cell receptor beta chains from one sample in a study of vaccination effects on CD4 cells after COVID-19. Produced via immunoSEQ multiplex PCR; TCRdb's table is partial and in-frame only. The table includes 20,000 or so clones, around 69% detected once. Their antigens are not known. Specimen: CD4+ T cells from PBMCs cultured with HCoV-229E spike peptides, collected after COVID-19 vaccination. These receptors were obtained from a human donor who received a COVID-19 vaccine. The conserved cysteine and the conserved F or W are not part of the CDR3 here. Fields, in order: clone size, D gene, J gene, V gene, CDR3 protein. A D gene is named only where the DNA matches it firmly. The listing skips clone size in some rows; elsewhere it reads once, few, many or a size class.

once - TRBJ1-1 TRBV5-1 ASSLDGGRNTEAF
- TRBD1 TRBJ2-1 TRBV18 ASSPGTGAYNEQF
- TRBD1 TRBJ2-7 TRBV10-3 AISVPGTGKGEQY
- - TRBJ2-7 TRBV6-5 ASRDPGTSSYEQY
- - TRBJ1-1 TRBV4-2 ASSPSGEWGLAEAF
- TRBD1 TRBJ2-7 TRBV6-1 ASSELVAGTAYEQY
- TRBD1 TRBJ2-3 TRBV25-1 ASSPDRGGTDTQY
- - TRBJ1-5 TRBV5-8 ASSPEGYQPQH
- - TRBJ1-4 TRBV5-4 ASSSNEKLF
few - TRBJ2-7 TRBV5-6 ASSPRFGTENDEQY
- - TRBJ1-1 TRBV9 ASSVRSLNTEAF
once TRBD1 TRBJ2-7 TRBV12-5 ASGPTTGQTNEQY
- - TRBJ2-5 TRBV7-2 ASSHPGGPQTQY
- TRBD1 TRBJ1-2 TRBV7-2 ASSLGGTGYGYT
- TRBD1 TRBJ1-2 TRBV6-5 ASSYSGGSYGYT
- TRBD1 TRBJ2-3 TRBV18 ASSRQGRDTDTQY
- TRBD2 TRBJ2-1 TRBV5-1 ASSLKGGRGQF
- - TRBJ1-2 TRBV5-6 ASTYTWSRANYGYT
once TRBD1 TRBJ2-7 TRBV11-2 ASTPYRGTYEQY
- TRBD1 TRBJ1-5 TRBV19 ASSPWVRGGRNQPQH
- - TRBJ2-7 TRBV5-1 ASRYGGEGEQY
- TRBD1 TRBJ2-2 TRBV15 ATSRETGAGELF